Listed here are 18 T cell receptor beta chains from one sample, sequenced in a study of graft-versus-host responses after intestinal transplantation. Their specific antigens are unknown. Sequencing used immunoSEQ multiplex PCR; TCRdb keeps in-frame clones, though not all of them. This sample carries around 120,000 clones, about 95% of them seen once, and the ten largest clones take more than 3%. The material was unstimulated CD8+ T cells sorted from spleen or lymph node cells, obtained before intestinal transplant. The origin of the receptors is a human donor who received an intestinal transplant.

The chain carries TRBV9 and TRBJ2-1, with D perhaps matching TRBD2 (5 bases). Germline V gene sequence: CDR1 SGDLS, CDR2 YYNGEE. This CDR3 contains 16 residues. Trimming took 0 bases from V and 3 from J, leaving 13 bases between them. CDR3 sequence reads: CASSVGGSPLYNEQFF. The DNA for the CDR3 is TGTGCCAGCAGCGTAGGTGGGAGCCCCCTCTACAATGAGCAGTTCTTC.

The genes are TRBV19 and TRBJ2-7; D is ambiguous. This CDR3 has 13 residues. CDR1 is LNHDA and CDR2 is SQIVND in the germline V gene (reference sequence). V dropped 7 bases and J dropped 0 bases, with 10 bases sitting between them. DNA for the CDR3: TGTGCCAGTAAAGGAGAGAGCTCCTACGAGCAGTACTTC. Protein sequence: CASKGESSYEQYF.

The rearrangement links TRBV13 to TRBJ2-1; 14 positions agree with TRBD2. V shed 4 bases and J 7 bases; nucleotides not matched to a gene: 6. Germline lookup yields CDR1 PRHDT and CDR2 FYEKMQ (reference sequence). The CDR3 is 16 residues long. CDR3 in amino acids: CASSSTRTSGRNEQFF. The DNA for the CDR3 is TGTGCCAGCAGCTCGACCCGGACTAGCGGGAGGAATGAGCAGTTCTTC.

This chain links TRBV6-6 with TRBJ2-1; D is ambiguous. The CDR3 contains 14 residues. Looked up from germline, CDR1 is MNHNY and CDR2 is SVGAGI (reference sequence). V lost 2 bases and J 1 base, leaving 6 bases between the germline ends. CDR3: CASSYRSSYNEQFF. The CDR3 bases are TGTGCCAGCAGTTACAGGTCGTCCTACAATGAGCAGTTCTTC.

The genes are TRBV19 and TRBJ2-1, with D possibly being TRBD2 (5 bases). Per germline, CDR1 LNHDA and CDR2 SQIVND (reference sequence). The CDR3 runs to 14 residues. Trimming cost V 0 bases and J 9 bases, with 12 bases left between them. This chain's CDR3 is CASSIESGRGEQFF. In DNA form, the CDR3 reads TGTGCCAGTAGTATAGAAAGTGGGAGAGGTGAGCAGTTCTTC.

V gene TRBV10-1 combines with J gene TRBJ2-2; 10 bases map to TRBD1. Germline V gene lookup returns CDR1 WNHNN and CDR2 SYGVQD (reference sequence). The CDR3 length is 15 residues. V dropped 5 bases and J dropped 5; count of bases not matched to a gene: 5. The CDR3 DNA reads TGCGCCAGCAGTCAGGACAGGGGGAGGACCGGGGAGCTGTTTTTT. Protein sequence: CASSQDRGRTGELFF.

The chain employs TRBV28 and TRBJ2-1; no clear D. The CDR3 extends over 14 amino acids. Germline CDR1 MDHEN, CDR2 SYDVKM. V dropped 2 bases and J dropped 9 bases, with 14 bases sitting between them. The CDR3 loop is CASSLINRAIEQFF. The CDR3 DNA is TGTGCCAGCAGTTTAATCAATCGGGCAATTGAGCAGTTCTTC.

The chain joins TRBV9 to TRBJ1-6, with TRBD1 matching over 7 bases. The CDR3 has 17 residues. Germline CDR1 reads SGDLS; CDR2 reads YYNGEE. J lost 4 bases, V lost 0 bases, and 7 bases had no gene match. CDR3 DNA: TGTGCCAGCAGCGTAGGGGACAGCCTAGTTTATAATTCACCCCTCCACTTT. It specifies CASSVGDSLVYNSPLHF.

By its share, this clone is medium-sized (0.01 to 0.1%). The rearrangement links TRBV5-6 to TRBJ2-5, with 10 bases lining up with TRBD2. J lost 2 bases, V lost 4 bases, and 11 bases had no gene match. Germline V gene sequence: CDR1 SGHDT, CDR2 YYEEEE. The CDR3 is made up of 17 amino acids. The CDR3 DNA reads as TGTGCCAGCAGCCCGGGACTAGCGTATGTAAGGCAAGAGACCCAGTACTTC. It is translated as CASSPGLAYVRQETQYF. Combining the CDR3 with reference TRBV5-6 and TRBJ2-5 gives the whole variable domain DAGVTQSPTHLIKTRGQQVTLRCSPKSGHDTVSWYQQALGQGPQFIFQYYEEEERQRGNFPDRFSGHQFPNYSSELNVNALLLGDSALYLCASSPGLAYVRQETQYFGPGTRLLVL.

This clone was detected once. This rearrangement joins TRBV28 to TRBJ2-5; 7 bases align to TRBD2. The length of the CDR3 is 15 residues. The junction had 9 bases not matched to a gene; V was cut back by 6 bases and J by 2 bases. Germline V gives CDR1 MDHEN, CDR2 SYDVKM. The CDR3 sequence is CASRPLGGGQETQYF. The CDR3 DNA is TGTGCCAGCAGGCCCTTGGGGGGGGGACAAGAGACCCAGTACTTC.

V and J are TRBV6-6 and TRBJ1-4, with D uncertain. The CDR3 is made up of 13 amino acids. Trimming shortened V by 0 bases and J by 1 base, and 0 bases separated the two germline ends. Germline V lookup: CDR1 MNHNY, CDR2 SVGAGI (reference sequence). This chain's CDR3 is CASSYSTNEKLFF. In DNA form, the CDR3 reads TGTGCCAGCAGTTACTCAACTAATGAAAAACTGTTTTTT.

This chain links TRBV4-1 with TRBJ2-7; 9 bases match TRBD2. CDR1 and CDR2 (germline): MGHRA, YSYEKL. This CDR3 comprises 16 residues. V dropped 1 base and J dropped 4; count of bases not matched to a gene: 8. Written as DNA, the CDR3 is TGCGCCAGCAGCCAAGGGGAAAGCGGGAGGAAGTACGAGCAGTACTTC. Translation gives CASSQGESGRKYEQYF.

V and J are TRBV6-5 and TRBJ1-5, with 9 nucleotides matching TRBD1. This CDR3 is 15 amino acids long. Germline V lookup: CDR1 MNHEY, CDR2 SVGAGI. Trimming removed 0 bases from V and 7 bases from J; junction bases left unmatched: 4. CDR3 amino acids: CASSYSLTGGQPQHF. Here the CDR3 DNA reads TGTGCCAGCAGTTACTCTTTGACAGGGGGGCAGCCCCAGCATTTT.

This rearrangement joins TRBV5-1 to TRBJ2-2, with a tentative D call TRBD2 (6 bases). CDR1 SGHRS and CDR2 YFSETQ come from the germline V gene. The CDR3 contains 16 residues. The V and J ends lost 0 bases and 6 bases respectively, with 15 bases between them. CDR3 in DNA: TGCGCCAGCAGCTTGGTAGCCTCGGGGGTCGCCGGGGAGCTGTTTTTT. Amino acid sequence: CASSLVASGVAGELFF.

This chain uses TRBV11-3 with TRBJ2-7; 11 nucleotides align to TRBD1. Germline-derived CDR1 and CDR2 are SGHNT and YENEEA. V was pared by 1 base and J by 6 bases, with 2 bases of the junction left unmatched. CDR3 length equals 14 residues. The CDR3 DNA is TGTGCCAGCAGCTTAGGGACAGGGGGCTCCGAGCAGTACTTC. It encodes CASSLGTGGSEQYF.

The chain employs TRBV6-5 and TRBJ1-1; 9 nucleotides match TRBD1. The CDR3 covers 16 residues. CDR1 and CDR2 (germline): MNHEY, SVGAGI. V dropped 4 bases and J dropped 10; count of bases not matched to a gene: 16. This CDR3 reads CASSWVLRTGEWRAFF. CDR3 sequence (DNA): TGTGCCAGCAGTTGGGTTCTAAGGACAGGGGAATGGAGAGCTTTCTTT.

The chain has TRBV5-6 and TRBJ2-7; no firm D call. CDR1 is SGHDT and CDR2 is YYEEEE in the germline V gene. V lost 2 bases and J lost 6, with 9 bases in between. The CDR3 loop spans 12 amino acids. The CDR3 nucleotides read TGTGCCAGCAGCTTATCTACCCTCGAGCAGTACTTC. As protein: CASSLSTLEQYF.

This sequence joins TRBV28 and TRBJ2-1; possibly TRBD2 for D (5 bases). The germline V gene encodes CDR1 MDHEN and CDR2 SYDVKM. The V end lost 2 bases, the J end lost 7 bases, and 12 bases lay between the germline ends. This CDR3 spans 14 amino acids. This chain's CDR3 is CASSLILGGNEQFF. The CDR3 coding sequence is TGTGCCAGCAGTTTAATACTGGGCGGGAATGAGCAGTTCTTC.